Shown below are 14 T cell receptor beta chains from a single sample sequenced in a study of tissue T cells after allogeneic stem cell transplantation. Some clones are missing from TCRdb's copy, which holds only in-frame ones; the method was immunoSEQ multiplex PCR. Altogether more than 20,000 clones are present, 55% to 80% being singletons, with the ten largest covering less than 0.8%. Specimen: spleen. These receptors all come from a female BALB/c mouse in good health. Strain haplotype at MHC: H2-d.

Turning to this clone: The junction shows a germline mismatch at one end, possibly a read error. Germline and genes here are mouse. CDR3 bases read: TGTGGTGCTTGGGACAGTGCAGAAACGCTGTAT. Residues: CGAWDSAETLY. The full-length CDR3 reads as CGAWDSAETLYF. This chain connects TRBV20 to TRBJ2-3; D might be TRBD1 or TRBD2, each matching 5 bases. The missing CDR3 end, 1 residue past where the read stops, is filled in from the germline J gene. Germline loops: CDR1 GFQATS, CDR2 STVNSAI. This CDR3 has 12 residues.

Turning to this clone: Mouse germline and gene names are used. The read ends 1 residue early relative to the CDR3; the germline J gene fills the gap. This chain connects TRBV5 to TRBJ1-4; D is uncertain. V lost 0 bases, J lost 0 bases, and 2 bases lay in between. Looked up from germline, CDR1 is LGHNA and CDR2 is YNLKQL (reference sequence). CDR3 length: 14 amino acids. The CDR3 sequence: CASSQEVSNERLFF. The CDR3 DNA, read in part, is TGTGCCAGCAGCCAAGAAGTTTCCAACGAAAGATTATTT.

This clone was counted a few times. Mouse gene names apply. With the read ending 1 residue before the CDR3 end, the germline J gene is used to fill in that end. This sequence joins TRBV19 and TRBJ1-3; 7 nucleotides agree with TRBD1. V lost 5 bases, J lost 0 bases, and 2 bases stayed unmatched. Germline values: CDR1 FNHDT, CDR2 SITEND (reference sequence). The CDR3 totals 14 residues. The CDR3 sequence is CASRRDSSGNTLYF. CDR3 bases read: TGTGCCAGCAGGCGGGACAGTTCTGGAAATACGCTCTAT.

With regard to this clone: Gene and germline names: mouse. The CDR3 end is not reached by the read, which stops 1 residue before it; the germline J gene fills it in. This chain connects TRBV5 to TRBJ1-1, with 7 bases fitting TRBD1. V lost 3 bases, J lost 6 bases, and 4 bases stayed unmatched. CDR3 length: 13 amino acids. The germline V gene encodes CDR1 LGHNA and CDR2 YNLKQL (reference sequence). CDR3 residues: CASSQVRGAEVFF. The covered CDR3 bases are TGTGCCAGCAGCCAGGTCAGGGGGGCAGAAGTCTTC.

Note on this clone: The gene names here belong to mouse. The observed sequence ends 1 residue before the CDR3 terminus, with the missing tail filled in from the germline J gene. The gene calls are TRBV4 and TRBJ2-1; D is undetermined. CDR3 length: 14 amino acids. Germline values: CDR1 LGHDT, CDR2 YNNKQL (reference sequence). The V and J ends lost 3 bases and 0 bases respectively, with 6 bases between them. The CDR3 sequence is CASSYGVNYAEQFF. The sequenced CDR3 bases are TGTGCCAGCAGCTACGGGGTTAACTATGCTGAGCAGTTC. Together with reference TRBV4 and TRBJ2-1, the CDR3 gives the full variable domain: ETAVFQTPNYHVTQVGNEVSFNCKQTLGHDTMYWYKQDSKKLLKIMFSYNNKQLIVNETVPRRFSPQSSDKAHLNLRIKSVEPEDSAVYLCASSYGVNYAEQFFGPGTRLTVL.

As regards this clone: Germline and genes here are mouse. CDR3 DNA (partial): TGTGCTAGCAGACAAATTTCCAACGAAAGATTATTT. It yields the protein CASRQISNERLF. Given in full, the CDR3 is CASRQISNERLFF. The rearrangement joins TRBV29 to TRBJ1-4; D remains unclear. The CDR3 end falls 1 residue outside the read, so it is completed with the germline J gene. The germline gives CDR1 MSHET, CDR2 SYDVDS. V was shortened by 6 bases and J by 0 bases, with 5 bases between the two germline ends. This CDR3 region has 13 residues.

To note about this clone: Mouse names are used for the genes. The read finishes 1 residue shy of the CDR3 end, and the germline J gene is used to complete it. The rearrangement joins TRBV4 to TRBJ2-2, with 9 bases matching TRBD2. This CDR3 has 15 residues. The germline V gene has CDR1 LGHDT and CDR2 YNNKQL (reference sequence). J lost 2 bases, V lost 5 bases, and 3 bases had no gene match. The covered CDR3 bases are TGTGCCAGCAGCCGGGACTGGGTGAACACCGGGCAGCTCTAC. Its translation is CASSRDWVNTGQLY. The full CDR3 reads CASSRDWVNTGQLYF.

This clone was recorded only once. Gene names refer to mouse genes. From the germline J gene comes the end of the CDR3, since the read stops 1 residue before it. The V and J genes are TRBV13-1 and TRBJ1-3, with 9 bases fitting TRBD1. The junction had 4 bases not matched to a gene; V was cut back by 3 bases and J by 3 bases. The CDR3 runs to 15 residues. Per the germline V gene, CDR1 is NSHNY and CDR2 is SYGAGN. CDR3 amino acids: CASSGDREGGNTLYF. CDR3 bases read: TGTGCCAGCAGTGGGGACAGGGAGGGTGGAAATACGCTCTAT.

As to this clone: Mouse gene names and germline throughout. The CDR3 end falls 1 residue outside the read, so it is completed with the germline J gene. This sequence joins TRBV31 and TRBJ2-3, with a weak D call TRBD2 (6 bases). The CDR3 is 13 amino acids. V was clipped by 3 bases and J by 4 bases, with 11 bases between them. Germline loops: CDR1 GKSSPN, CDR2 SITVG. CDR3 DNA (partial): TGTGCCTGGAGCTCGGGACTTACAGAAACGCTGTAT. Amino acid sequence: CAWSSGLTETLY. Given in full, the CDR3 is CAWSSGLTETLYF.

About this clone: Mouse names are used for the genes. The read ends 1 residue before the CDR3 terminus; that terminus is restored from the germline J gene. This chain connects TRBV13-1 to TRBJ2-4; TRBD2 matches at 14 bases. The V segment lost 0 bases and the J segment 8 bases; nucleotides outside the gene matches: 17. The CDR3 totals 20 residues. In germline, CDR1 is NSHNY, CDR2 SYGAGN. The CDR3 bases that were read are TGTGCCAGCAGTGATGCCATTCATACCGGGACTGGGGGGGCGTTGGGCACCTTGTAC. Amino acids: CASSDAIHTGTGGALGTLY. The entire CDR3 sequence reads CASSDAIHTGTGGALGTLYF.

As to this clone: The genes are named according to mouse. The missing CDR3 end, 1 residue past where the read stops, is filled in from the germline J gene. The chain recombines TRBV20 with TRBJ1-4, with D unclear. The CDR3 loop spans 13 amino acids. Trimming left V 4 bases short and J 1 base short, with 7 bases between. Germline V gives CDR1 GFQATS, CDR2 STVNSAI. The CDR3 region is CGAMDDSNERLFF. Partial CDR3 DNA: TGTGGTGCTATGGACGATTCCAACGAAAGATTATTT.

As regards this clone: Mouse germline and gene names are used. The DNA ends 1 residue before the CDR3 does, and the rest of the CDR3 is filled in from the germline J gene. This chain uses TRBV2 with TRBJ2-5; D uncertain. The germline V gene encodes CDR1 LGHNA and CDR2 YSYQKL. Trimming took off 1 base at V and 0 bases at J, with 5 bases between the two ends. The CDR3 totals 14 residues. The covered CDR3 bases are TGTGCCAGCAGCCAAGCAATTAACCAAGACACCCAGTAC. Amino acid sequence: CASSQAINQDTQY. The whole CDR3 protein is CASSQAINQDTQYF.

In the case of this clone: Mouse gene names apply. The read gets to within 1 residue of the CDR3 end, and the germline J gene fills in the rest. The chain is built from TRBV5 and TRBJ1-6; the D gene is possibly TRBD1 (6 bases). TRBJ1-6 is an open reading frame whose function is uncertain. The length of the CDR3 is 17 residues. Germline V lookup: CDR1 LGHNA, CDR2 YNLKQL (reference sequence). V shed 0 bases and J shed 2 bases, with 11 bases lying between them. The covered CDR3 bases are TGTGCCAGCAGCCAAGATCACAGGGAGGCCTATAATTCGCCCCTCTAC. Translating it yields CASSQDHREAYNSPLY. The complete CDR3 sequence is CASSQDHREAYNSPLYF.

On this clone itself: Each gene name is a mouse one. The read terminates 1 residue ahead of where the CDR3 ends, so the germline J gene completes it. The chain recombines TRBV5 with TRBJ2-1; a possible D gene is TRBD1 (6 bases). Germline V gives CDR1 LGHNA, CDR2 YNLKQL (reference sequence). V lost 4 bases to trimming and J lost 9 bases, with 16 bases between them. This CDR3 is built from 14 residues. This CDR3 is CASSPRQGPGEQFF. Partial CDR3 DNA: TGTGCCAGCAGCCCCCGCCAGGGGCCTGGTGAGCAGTTC.